The sequence of this TCR beta chain was determined in a study of patients and donors after allogeneic stem cell transplantation. CDR1 SGHTA and CDR2 FQGNSA come from the germline V gene. This CDR3 comprises 15 residues. Trimming shortened V by 3 bases and J by 5 bases, and 16 bases separated the two germline ends. This clonotype showed up just a few times. From the RT-PCR reads, TCRdb called clonotypes with MiXCR, one entry per CDR3 protein. The sample includes approximately 170,000 distinct CDR3 sequences, about 24% of them seen just once. The origin of this receptor is a human donor who was either an allogeneic HSCT recipient or a stem cell or donor lymphocyte infusion donor (not recorded which). It is not recorded whose cells these are; they may come from a transplant donor. Sequenced sample: blood, either unsorted or a sorted T cell fraction (not recorded which). The rearrangement links TRBV7-2 to TRBJ1-1; TRBD1 is a possible D gene (6 bases). The CDR3 DNA reads as TGTGCCAGCAGCTTTTCCGTAGTTACAGGGACTGAAGCTTTCTTT. Translation: CASSFSVVTGTEAFF.